The 19 T cell receptor beta chains in this list originate from one sample, sequenced in a study of OX40 agonist ivuxolimab in advanced cancers. Receptor libraries were prepared by the immunoSEQ multiplex PCR assay. TCRdb took over this immuneACCESS table, retaining in-frame rearrangements with V and J assigned. Such tables are incomplete; in checked studies, under half of the missing clones stem from an unresolved V gene, and the remainder is unexplained. The table for this sample lists 87,000 or so clones; around nine tenths of them were counted only once. The ten largest clonotypes hold 1.5% to 2% of the sample. The material was CD4+ or CD8+ T cells sorted from blood, obtained in a trial of the OX40 agonist ivuxolimab. The receptors come from an adult with an advanced solid tumor such as melanoma, head and neck, liver or kidney cancer.

J is TRBJ1-1 and V is TRBV6-5; perhaps TRBD1 as D (5 bases). The CDR3 extends over 13 amino acids. V lost 7 bases and J 1 base, leaving 10 bases between the germline ends. Looked up from germline, CDR1 is MNHEY and CDR2 is SVGAGI. CDR3 nucleotides: TGTGCCAGCACCGCTACAGGGAACACTGAAGCTTTCTTT. Amino acid sequence: CASTATGNTEAFF.

J is TRBJ1-6 and V is TRBV7-9; no reliable D call. Germline V gene data show CDR1 as SEHNR and CDR2 as FQNEAQ (reference sequence). The germline V and J ends were trimmed by 1 base and 4 bases, with 8 bases remaining between them. This CDR3 is 15 amino acids long. The CDR3 reads CASSLEGIYNSPLHF. DNA of the CDR3: TGTGCCAGCAGCTTAGAAGGGATATATAATTCACCCCTCCACTTT.

This chain joins TRBV2 and TRBJ2-3; TRBD2 aligns across 13 bases. CDR1 and CDR2 from the germline V gene are SNHLY and FYNNEI. The ends lost 6 bases at V and 4 bases at J; junction bases unmatched: 4. The CDR3 is 15 residues long. CDR3 sequence (DNA): TGTGCCAGCAGGACTAGCGGGGGGAGGGCAGATACGCAGTATTTT. Protein: CASRTSGGRADTQYF.

This sequence joins TRBV7-2 and TRBJ1-5, with a possible D match to TRBD1 (6 bases). Germline-derived CDR1 and CDR2 are SGHTA and FQGNSA. The ends were cut back, 3 bases at V and 6 bases at J, with 9 bases in the middle. The CDR3 length is 13 residues. The CDR3 DNA follows: TGTGCCAGCAGCTTGGGGGGCGGTCAGCCCCAGCATTTT. Its translation: CASSLGGGQPQHF. Filled out from reference TRBV7-2 and TRBJ1-5, the complete variable domain reads GAGVSQSPSNKVTEKGKDVELRCDPISGHTALYWYRQSLGQGLEFLIYFQGNSAPDKSGLPSDRFSAERTGGSVSTLTIQRTQQEDSAVYLCASSLGGGQPQHFGDGTRLSIL.

For this clone: One end of the junction fails to match germline, which may point to a read error. The V gene is TRBV5-1, the J gene TRBJ2-5; TRBD1 aligns across 8 bases. The CDR3 loop spans 12 amino acids. From germline, CDR1 is SGHRS and CDR2 YFSETQ. The CDR3 region is CASSPRGDRRNF. CDR3 bases: TGCGCCAGCAGCCCTAGGGGGGACAGGAGGAACTTC.

The genes are TRBV28 and TRBJ2-7; no firm D call. Per germline, CDR1 MDHEN and CDR2 SYDVKM. The CDR3 is 12 amino acids. V lost 5 bases to trimming and J lost 2 bases, with 7 bases between them. This chain's CDR3 is CASSETAYEQYF. DNA for the CDR3: TGTGCCAGCAGTGAGACTGCCTACGAGCAGTACTTC. Full variable domain (outside the CDR3, taken from reference TRBV28 and TRBJ2-7): DVKVTQSSRYLVKRTGEKVFLECVQDMDHENMFWYRQDPGLGLRLIYFSYDVKMKEKGDIPEGYSVSREKKERFSLILESASTNQTSMYLCASSETAYEQYFGPGTRLTVT.

The rearrangement links TRBV7-2 to TRBJ1-2, with D unresolved. CDR3 size: 14 residues. Trimming removed 5 bases at V and 2 bases at J, with 12 bases between. From germline, CDR1 is SGHTA and CDR2 FQGNSA. The CDR3 nucleotides are TGTGCCAGCAGCCGCCTTATAGGGAACTATGGCTACACCTTC. Amino acids: CASSRLIGNYGYTF.

This sequence joins TRBV4-2 and TRBJ1-6; D gene unclear. Germline CDR1 is LGHNA and CDR2 is YNFKEQ. The CDR3 is 18 amino acids. V was trimmed by 3 bases and J by 3 bases, leaving 18 bases between them. The CDR3, as DNA: TGTGCCAGCAGCCAGTTAATCGTTGCGGGGATCTATAATTCACCCCTCCACTTT. Protein: CASSQLIVAGIYNSPLHF.

The chain links TRBV7-2 to TRBJ2-5; D may correspond to TRBD1 or TRBD2 (5 bases each). With 1 base removed from V and 2 bases from J, the gap between germline ends came to 11 bases. CDR1 SGHTA and CDR2 FQGNSA come from the germline V gene. This CDR3 is built from 15 residues. The CDR3 protein is CASSLVGDPQETQYF. As DNA, the CDR3 is TGTGCCAGCAGCTTAGTGGGGGACCCTCAAGAGACCCAGTACTTC.

This CDR3 reads CASSLGGGPEAFF. As DNA, the CDR3 is TGTGCCAGCAGTTTAGGAGGGGGCCCTGAAGCTTTCTTT. This chain links TRBV27 with TRBJ1-1, with 7 positions matching TRBD1. The CDR3 contains 13 residues. Germline CDR1 and CDR2: MNHEY and SMNVEV (reference sequence). After removal of 2 bases from V and 6 bases from J, the junction contained 3 bases not matched to a gene.

CDR3 coding DNA: TGTGCCAGCAGGACCCAGGGGGCTAGCAATCAGCCCCAGCATTTT. Amino acid sequence: CASRTQGASNQPQHF. V is TRBV5-8 and J is TRBJ1-5; 8 nucleotides line up with TRBD1. This CDR3 region has 15 residues. Germline V gene lookup returns CDR1 SGHTS and CDR2 YDEGEE. The V gene end was trimmed by 5 bases and the J gene end by 0 bases; junction bases not matched to a gene: 4.

The chain links TRBV7-3 to TRBJ2-5; TRBD2 matches at 12 bases. CDR3 length equals 17 residues. The germline V gene encodes CDR1 SGHTA and CDR2 FQGTGA. Trimming at V came to 0 bases and at J to 1 base, leaving 3 bases not matched to a gene. This CDR3 reads CASSLTPTSGGQETQYF. As DNA, the CDR3 is TGTGCCAGCAGCTTAACCCCGACTAGCGGGGGCCAAGAGACCCAGTACTTC.

V and J are TRBV4-3 and TRBJ1-3; D might be TRBD1 (5 bases). There are 19 residues in the CDR3. The V gene lost 0 bases and the J gene lost 3 bases, with 21 bases spanning the gap. Germline loops: CDR1 LGHNA, CDR2 YSLEER. The CDR3 sequence: CASSQDRGRASLFGNTIYF. The CDR3 DNA sequence: TGCGCCAGCAGCCAAGATCGGGGACGGGCTTCCCTTTTTGGAAACACCATATATTTT.

The gene calls are TRBV6-5 and TRBJ1-4; TRBD1 is a possible D gene (5 bases). The CDR3 extends over 16 amino acids. V dropped 0 bases and J dropped 3 bases, with 11 bases sitting between them. The germline CDR1 and CDR2 sequences are MNHEY and SVGAGI. The CDR3 nucleotides read TGTGCCAGCAGTTACTCGGGACCCAGCGCTAATGAAAAACTGTTTTTT. As protein: CASSYSGPSANEKLFF.

The CDR3, as DNA: TGTGCCAGCAGCTTAGCAGGGTCAGGGGAGACCCAGTACTTC. This gives the protein CASSLAGSGETQYF. This chain uses TRBV7-2 with TRBJ2-5; TRBD1 might be the D (5 bases). Trimming pared 0 bases from V and 5 bases from J, leaving 10 bases between. The length of the CDR3 is 14 residues. Germline loops: CDR1 SGHTA, CDR2 FQGNSA.

The V call is TRBV5-6, the J call TRBJ2-3, with 12 bases matching TRBD1. Losses at the gene ends were 4 bases for V and 5 bases for J; bases not matched to a gene: 5. The CDR3 contains 15 residues. The germline V gene encodes CDR1 SGHDT and CDR2 YYEEEE. The CDR3 protein is CASSPGTGGIDTQYF. The CDR3 DNA reads as TGTGCCAGCAGCCCTGGGACAGGGGGCATAGATACGCAGTATTTT.

The chain couples TRBV18 to TRBJ2-7; 9 nucleotides line up with TRBD2. Trimming took 0 bases from V and 6 from J; bases not matched to a gene: 6. Germline-derived CDR1 and CDR2 are KGHSH and LQKENI. The CDR3 sequence is 15 residues long. CDR3 protein: CASSPPSGGRREQYF. DNA for the CDR3: TGTGCCAGCTCACCACCTAGCGGGGGCCGCCGCGAGCAGTACTTC.

The chain recombines TRBV4-1 with TRBJ2-2; D perhaps matches TRBD2 (5 bases). The CDR3 loop spans 14 amino acids. The germline V and J ends were trimmed by 7 bases and 2 bases, with 11 bases remaining between them. Germline V lookup: CDR1 MGHRA, CDR2 YSYEKL. The CDR3 DNA reads TGCGCCAGCACCGGACTGAGTAACACCGGGGAGCTGTTTTTT. The encoded protein is CASTGLSNTGELFF.

J is TRBJ2-4 and V is TRBV18; TRBD1 matches 10 bases. Germline CDR1 KGHSH, CDR2 LQKENI. CDR3 size: 17 residues. Trimming cost V 3 bases and J 6 bases; bases outside gene matches: 11. CDR3 DNA: TGTGCCAGCTCACCTCTGTCGGGACAGGGGAAGGGAAACATTCAGTACTTC. Residues: CASSPLSGQGKGNIQYF.